The present T cell receptor beta chain was sequenced within a study of blood T cells in healthy people across ages. Study conclusions and caveats: PBMCs left unsorted prevented a conclusive naive versus antigen-experienced comparison. There was a strong correlation between TCR beta diversity and naive T cell percentage.

As regards this clonotype: No antigen is known for it. This may be a read error: a much more frequent sequence differs by one nucleotide.

The second PCR ran roughly 7 to 12 cycles with a sample-barcoded 5' primer and J-beta primers. TCRdb recomputed calls from the 5' RACE reads with MiXCR, one row per CDR3 protein. The table shows over 600,000 distinct CDR3 sequences, with around 50% occurring only once. Trimming took 4 bases from V and 1 from J, leaving 4 bases between them. This CDR3 spans 11 amino acids. The germline gives CDR1 DFQATT, CDR2 SNEGSKA (reference sequence). V usage is TRBV20-1 and J usage is TRBJ1-1; D unresolved. This TCR was recovered from a man at least 80 years old in good health. The sample comprised blood. CDR3 loop: CSAIQNTEAFF. The CDR3 region has the DNA TGCAGTGCTATACAGAACACTGAAGCTTTCTTT.